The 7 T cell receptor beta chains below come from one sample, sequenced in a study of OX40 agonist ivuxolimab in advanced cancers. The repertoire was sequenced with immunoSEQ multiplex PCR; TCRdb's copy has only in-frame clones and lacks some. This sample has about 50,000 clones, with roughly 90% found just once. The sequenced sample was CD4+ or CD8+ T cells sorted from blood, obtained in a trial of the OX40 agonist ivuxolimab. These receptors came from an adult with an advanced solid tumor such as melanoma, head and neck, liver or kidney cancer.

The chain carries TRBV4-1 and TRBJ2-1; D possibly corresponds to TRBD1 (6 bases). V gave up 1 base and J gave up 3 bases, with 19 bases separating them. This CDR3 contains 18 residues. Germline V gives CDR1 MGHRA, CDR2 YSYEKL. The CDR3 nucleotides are TGCGCCAGCAGCCAAGCCCACACCGGGACAAGTTACTACAATGAGCAGTTCTTC. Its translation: CASSQAHTGTSYYNEQFF.

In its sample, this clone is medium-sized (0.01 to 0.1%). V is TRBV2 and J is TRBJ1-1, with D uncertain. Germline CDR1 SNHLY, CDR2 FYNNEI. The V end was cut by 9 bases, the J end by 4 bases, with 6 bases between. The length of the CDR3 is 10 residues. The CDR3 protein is CARGGTEAFF. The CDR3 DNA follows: TGTGCCAGAGGAGGCACTGAAGCTTTCTTT. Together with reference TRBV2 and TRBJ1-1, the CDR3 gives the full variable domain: EPEVTQTPSHQVTQMGQEVILRCVPISNHLYFYWYRQILGQKVEFLVSFYNNEISEKSEIFDDQFSVERPDGSNFTLKIRSTKLEDSAMYFCARGGTEAFFGQGTRLTVV.

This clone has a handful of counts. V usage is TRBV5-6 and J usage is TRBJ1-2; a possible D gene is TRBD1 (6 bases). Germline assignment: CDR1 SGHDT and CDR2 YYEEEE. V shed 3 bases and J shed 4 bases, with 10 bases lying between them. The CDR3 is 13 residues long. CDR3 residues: CASSSRGGYGYTF. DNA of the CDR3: TGTGCCAGCAGCTCCAGGGGAGGCTATGGCTACACCTTC. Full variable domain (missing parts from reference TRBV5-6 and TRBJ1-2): DAGVTQSPTHLIKTRGQQVTLRCSPKSGHDTVSWYQQALGQGPQFIFQYYEEEERQRGNFPDRFSGHQFPNYSSELNVNALLLGDSALYLCASSSRGGYGYTFGSGTRLTVV.

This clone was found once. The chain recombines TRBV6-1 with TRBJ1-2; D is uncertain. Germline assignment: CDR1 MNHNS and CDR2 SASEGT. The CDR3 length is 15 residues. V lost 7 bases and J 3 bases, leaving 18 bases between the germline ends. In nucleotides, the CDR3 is TGTGCCAGCACGCTTCCTTTCCAGGAGGACTATGGCTACACCTTC. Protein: CASTLPFQEDYGYTF.

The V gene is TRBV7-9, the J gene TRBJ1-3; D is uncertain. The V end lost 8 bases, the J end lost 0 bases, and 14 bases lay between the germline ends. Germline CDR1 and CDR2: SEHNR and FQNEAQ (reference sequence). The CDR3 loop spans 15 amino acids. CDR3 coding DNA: TGTGCCAGCGGCCCCATATTAGGCTCTGGAAACACCATATATTTT. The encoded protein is CASGPILGSGNTIYF. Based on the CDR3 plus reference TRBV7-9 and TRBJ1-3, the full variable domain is DTGVSQNPRHKITKRGQNVTFRCDPISEHNRLYWYRQTLGQGPEFLTYFQNEAQLEKSRLLSDRFSAERPKGSFSTLEIQRTEQGDSAMYLCASGPILGSGNTIYFGEGSWLTVV.

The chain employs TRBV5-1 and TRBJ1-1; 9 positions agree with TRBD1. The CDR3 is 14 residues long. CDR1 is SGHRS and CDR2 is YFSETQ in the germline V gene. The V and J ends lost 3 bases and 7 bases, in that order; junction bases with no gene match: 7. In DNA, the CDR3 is TGCGCCAGCAGCTCGGGACAGGGAGTCGATGAAGCTTTCTTT. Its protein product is CASSSGQGVDEAFF.

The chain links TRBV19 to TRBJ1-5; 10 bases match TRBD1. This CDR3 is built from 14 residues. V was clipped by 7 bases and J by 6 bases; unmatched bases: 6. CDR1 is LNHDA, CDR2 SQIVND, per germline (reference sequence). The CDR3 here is CASKTGGESQPQHF. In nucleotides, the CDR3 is TGTGCCAGTAAGACAGGGGGCGAATCTCAGCCCCAGCATTTT.